Below, 8 T cell receptor beta chains from the same sample are listed, as sequenced in a study of blood T cell repertoires in COVID-19. TCRdb's table, derived via immunoSEQ multiplex PCR, lists solely in-frame clones and lacks some. The data hold roughly 180,000 clones, with approximately 85% observed a single time. Sequenced material: PBMCs or T cells enriched from blood (not recorded which). The receptors stem from a man aged 40-50 years who had recovered from COVID-19.

The chain has TRBV13 and TRBJ2-1, with 7 bases lining up with TRBD1. The CDR3 has 14 amino acids. With 4 bases clipped from V and 5 bases from J, the junction kept 5 bases outside the gene matches. Germline CDR1 is PRHDT and CDR2 is FYEKMQ (reference sequence). CDR3 nucleotide sequence: TGTGCCAGCAGCTCCGGGACAGCTAACAATGAGCAGTTCTTC. As protein: CASSSGTANNEQFF.

The chain uses TRBV3-1 (or the pseudogene TRBV3-2) and TRBJ1-1, with D uncertain. The germline CDR1 and CDR2 sequences are LGHDT and YNNKEL (reference sequence). This CDR3 spans 15 amino acids. Trimming took off 10 bases at V and 3 bases at J, with 21 bases between the two ends. The CDR3 nucleotides are TGTGCCACCCGCCCTTACGGGTCGAAGGACACTGAAGCTTTCTTT. Its protein is CATRPYGSKDTEAFF.

The table lists this clone with a count of one. At the DNA level, this CDR3 is encoded by other sequences in the same sample as well. J is TRBJ2-1 and V is TRBV7-3; 14 nucleotides line up with TRBD2. V shed 5 bases, J shed 10 bases, and the junction held 7 bases outside the gene matches. CDR1 SGHTA and CDR2 FQGTGA come from the germline V gene. The CDR3 covers 15 residues. In nucleotides, the CDR3 is TGTGCCAGCAGCCTCGGGACTAGCGGGAGCAACGAGCAGTTCTTC. This sequence encodes CASSLGTSGSNEQFF.

The rearrangement links TRBV7-6 to TRBJ2-7; possible D gene TRBD1, 5 bases. CDR1 and CDR2 from the germline V gene are SGHVS and FNYEAQ. The CDR3 covers 14 residues. The V gene lost 2 bases and the J gene lost 1 base, with 9 bases spanning the gap. CDR3 DNA: TGTGCCAGCAGCTTACAGGGTTTTTCCTACGAGCAGTACTTC. Its protein product is CASSLQGFSYEQYF.

The rearrangement joins TRBV19 to TRBJ1-1, with a possible D match to TRBD1 (5 bases). The germline V gene has CDR1 LNHDA and CDR2 SQIVND (reference sequence). The CDR3 totals 13 residues. V was clipped by 10 bases and J by 0 bases, with 12 bases between them. The CDR3 protein is CATTGHLNTEAFF. The CDR3 coding sequence is TGTGCCACGACCGGACACCTGAACACTGAAGCTTTCTTT.

The J gene is TRBJ2-5, the V gene TRBV5-1, with 7 bases fitting TRBD2. V lost 7 bases and J lost 0; bases outside the gene matches: 6. Germline V gene lookup returns CDR1 SGHRS and CDR2 YFSETQ. This CDR3 is 14 amino acids long. CDR3 in amino acids: CASGAGTYQETQYF. In DNA form, the CDR3 reads TGCGCCAGCGGAGCGGGGACGTACCAAGAGACCCAGTACTTC. Using reference TRBV5-1 and TRBJ2-5 for the parts outside the CDR3, the full variable domain is KAGVTQTPRYLIKTRGQQVTLSCSPISGHRSVSWYQQTPGQGLQFLFEYFSETQRNKGNFPGRFSGRQFSNSRSEMNVSTLELGDSALYLCASGAGTYQETQYFGPGTRLLVL.

The chain links TRBV28 to TRBJ1-5; 11 nucleotides match TRBD1. Germline V CDR1 and CDR2: MDHEN, SYDVKM. V gave up 5 bases and J gave up 2 bases; unmatched junction bases: 11. CDR3 length: 18 amino acids. CDR3 residues: CASSLGQGARWGNQPQHF. DNA for the CDR3: TGTGCCAGCAGTCTAGGACAGGGGGCTAGGTGGGGCAATCAGCCCCAGCATTTT.

The rearrangement uses TRBV5-1 and TRBJ2-3; D gene uncertain. Germline CDR1 is SGHRS and CDR2 is YFSETQ. The CDR3 is made up of 15 amino acids. Trimming cost V 0 bases and J 0 bases, with 8 bases left between them. DNA of the CDR3: TGCGCCAGCAGCTTGGTGAGCGCTAGCACAGATACGCAGTATTTT. Amino acid sequence: CASSLVSASTDTQYF.